This TCR beta chain derives from a study of blood T cell repertoires in COVID-19. Study overall: From T cells, B-cell-depleted T cells, or PBMCs came the material, which was cDNA or gDNA.

Germline values: CDR1 LGHNA, CDR2 YSLEER. The CDR3 length is 16 residues. V shed 6 bases and J 1 base; nucleotides not matched to a gene: 11. Recruits, aged about 18 to 100 years, lived in approximately 26 US areas. Participants were placed into cohorts based on the clinical history they reported. Libraries were prepared by immunoSEQ multiplex PCR; TCRdb keeps only in-frame clonotypes and omits some of them. The table includes almost 250,000 clones, 85% detected once. The table lists this clone with a count of one. The chain is built from TRBV4-3 and TRBJ1-1; 7 nucleotides agree with TRBD1. The sequence came from a woman in her fifties or sixties with acute COVID-19. What was sequenced was PBMCs or T cells enriched from blood (not recorded which). The CDR3 reads CASSHDRVGKNTEAFF. DNA for the CDR3: TGCGCCAGCAGTCACGACAGGGTCGGGAAGAACACTGAAGCTTTCTTT.